This T cell receptor beta chain is drawn from a study of cytomegalovirus exposure and HLA in healthy donors. In the case of this clone: Its antigen is unknown.

13 Jbeta primers and 60 Vbeta primers were used for the PCR. Authors' data handling: Approximately 73 million unique TCR beta chains, roughly 11 million shared, were counted in a later analysis. Produced via immunoSEQ multiplex PCR; TCRdb's table is partial and in-frame only. The D gene and trimming were derived from the DNA, and the V and J assignments and clone size from that table. The table records around 90,000 clones, about 81% of them present only once. V trimming: 8 bases; J trimming: 9 bases; junction bases outside the gene matches: 10. Germline CDR1 and CDR2: MDHEN and SYDVKM. CDR3 size: 13 residues. The study, taken as a whole, reports: The authors reported that TCR beta sequences could predict HLA-A and HLA-B alleles. These predictions were accurate for most subjects in the first cohort. Rare sequences made up most TCRs, while some public TCRs were found in many donors. In vitro assays verified that three CMV-associated chains recognized CMV antigens specifically.

Material for sequencing was PBMCs. The chain employs TRBV28 and TRBJ1-5, with TRBD1 matching 7 bases. The receptor comes from a woman aged 40 to 50 in good health and CMV-seronegative. CDR3 sequence: CASEQYRGGPQHF. In nucleotides, the CDR3 is TGTGCCAGCGAGCAGTACAGGGGTGGGCCCCAGCATTTT.